The clone carrying this T cell receptor (beta chain) was detected ten times or more. The antigen remains undetermined. The read gets to within 3 residues of the CDR3 end, and the germline J gene fills in the rest. This entry is derived from a study of T cell clonality in common variable immunodeficiency. Study observations and caveats: CVID subjects showed higher TCRbeta clonality than healthy controls.

Data came from immunoSEQ multiplex PCR; TCRdb stores just in-frame clones and leaves some out. This sample comprises tens of thousands of clones, none seen once only. The CDR3 length is 16 residues. J lost 2 bases, V lost 1 base, and 4 bases had no gene match. Looked up from germline, CDR1 is SGHNT and CDR2 is YYREEE (reference sequence). The V and J genes are TRBV5-4 and TRBJ2-3, with TRBD2 matching over 10 bases. The sequenced material came from peripheral blood mononuclear cells. The receptor's source is a person aged 18 to 70 in good health. The CDR3 DNA, read in part, is TGTGCCAGCAGCTTGAAACTAGCGGGGAACACAGATACG. Translated: CASSLKLAGNTDT. The whole CDR3 protein reads CASSLKLAGNTDTQYF. Based on the CDR3 plus reference TRBV5-4 and TRBJ2-3, the full variable domain is ETGVTQSPTHLIKTRGQQVTLRCSSQSGHNTVSWYQQALGQGPQFIFQYYREEENGRGNFPPRFSGLQFPNYSSELNVNALELDDSALYLCASSLKLAGNTDTQYFGPGTRLTVL.